These 6 T cell receptor beta chains were all obtained from the same sample, sequenced in a study of neoadjuvant anti-PD-1 for oral cavity cancer. TCRdb keeps only in-frame clones here, not all; method: immunoSEQ multiplex PCR. This table holds around 68,000 clones, 86% found once. Time point in this sample: after neoadjuvant nivolumab, at surgical resection. Sequenced material: PBMCs, taken after nivolumab (anti-PD-1) treatment. These receptors all come from a person aged 35-79 years with oral cavity squamous cell carcinoma.

The J gene is TRBJ2-1, the V gene TRBV15; D not certain. CDR3 length: 15 residues. Germline CDR1 is LNHNV and CDR2 is YYDKDF (reference sequence). Trimming shortened V by 0 bases and J by 4 bases, and 10 bases separated the two germline ends. CDR3: CATSRDWASYNEQFF. The DNA of the CDR3 is TGTGCCACCAGCAGAGATTGGGCTAGTTACAATGAGCAGTTCTTC.

The chain couples TRBV5-1 to TRBJ2-5; the D gene is possibly TRBD2 (6 bases). The V end lost 4 bases, the J end lost 4 bases, and 11 bases lay between the germline ends. There are 13 residues in the CDR3. Germline assignment: CDR1 SGHRS and CDR2 YFSETQ. The CDR3 loop is CASSNPGLETQYF. For the CDR3, the DNA is TGCGCCAGCAGCAACCCGGGACTAGAGACCCAGTACTTC.

The sample holds a few counts of this clone. This chain connects TRBV19 to TRBJ1-2; D is possibly TRBD1 (5 bases). The CDR3 loop spans 14 amino acids. The germline V gene encodes CDR1 LNHDA and CDR2 SQIVND (reference sequence). V was trimmed by 9 bases and J by 0 bases, leaving 14 bases between them. CDR3 coding DNA: TGTGCCAGAATTGCCCGGGGGGCTAACTATGGCTACACCTTC. It yields the protein CARIARGANYGYTF.

This clone was observed a few times. The J gene is TRBJ1-2, the V gene TRBV11-1; 8 bases fit TRBD1. The CDR3 spans 14 residues. Per the germline V gene, CDR1 is SGHAT and CDR2 is FQDESV (reference sequence). The V and J ends lost 6 bases and 6 bases, in that order; junction bases with no gene match: 9. The DNA for the CDR3 is TGTGCCAGCAGTTCACCCGACAGGGGCGATGGCTACACCTTC. It translates to CASSSPDRGDGYTF.

The chain employs TRBV14 and TRBJ1-2, with unresolved D. This CDR3 is 12 amino acids long. V lost 4 bases and J lost 4, with 7 bases in between. From germline, CDR1 is SGHDN and CDR2 FVKESK. CDR3 nucleotide sequence: TGTGCCAGCAGCCCGTCGGTCTATGGCTACACCTTC. It codes for CASSPSVYGYTF.

This clone occurred once. This sequence joins TRBV6-5 and TRBJ2-7; tentatively, D is TRBD1 (5 bases). This CDR3 comprises 13 residues. Germline values: CDR1 MNHEY, CDR2 SVGAGI. V lost 7 bases to trimming and J lost 4 bases, with 14 bases between them. The chain's CDR3 is CASKASAGYEQYF. In DNA form, the CDR3 reads TGTGCCAGCAAGGCCTCGGCAGGGTACGAGCAGTACTTC.